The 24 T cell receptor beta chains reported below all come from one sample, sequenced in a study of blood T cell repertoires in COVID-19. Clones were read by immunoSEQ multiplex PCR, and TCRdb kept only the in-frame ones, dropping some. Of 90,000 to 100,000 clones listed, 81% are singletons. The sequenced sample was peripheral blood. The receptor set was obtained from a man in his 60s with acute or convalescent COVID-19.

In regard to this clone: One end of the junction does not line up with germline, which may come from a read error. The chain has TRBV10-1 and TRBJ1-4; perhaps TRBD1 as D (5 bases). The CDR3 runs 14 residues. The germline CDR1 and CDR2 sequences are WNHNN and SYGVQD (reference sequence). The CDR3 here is CASSPGRTNEQLFF. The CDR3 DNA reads TGCGCCAGCAGCCCGGGACGGACTAATGAACAACTGTTTTTT.

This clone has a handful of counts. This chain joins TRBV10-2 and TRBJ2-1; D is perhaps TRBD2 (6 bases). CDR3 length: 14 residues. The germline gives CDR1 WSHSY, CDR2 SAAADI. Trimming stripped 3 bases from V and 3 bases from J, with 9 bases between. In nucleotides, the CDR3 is TGCGCCAGCAGTGACAGGCGGGGCTACAATGAGCAGTTCTTC. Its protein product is CASSDRRGYNEQFF.

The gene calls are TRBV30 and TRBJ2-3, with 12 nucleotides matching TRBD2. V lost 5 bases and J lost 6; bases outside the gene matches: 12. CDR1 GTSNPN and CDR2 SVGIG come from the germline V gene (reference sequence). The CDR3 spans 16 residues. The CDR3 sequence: CAWAVRLAGGQDTQYF. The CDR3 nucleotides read TGTGCCTGGGCAGTAAGGCTAGCGGGGGGGCAGGATACGCAGTATTTT.

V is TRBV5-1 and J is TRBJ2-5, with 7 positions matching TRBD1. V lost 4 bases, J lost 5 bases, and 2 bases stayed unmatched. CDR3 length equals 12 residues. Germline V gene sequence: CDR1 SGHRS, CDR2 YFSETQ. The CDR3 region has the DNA TGCGCCAGCAGCAGGGGGCGGGAGACCCAGTACTTC. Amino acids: CASSRGRETQYF.

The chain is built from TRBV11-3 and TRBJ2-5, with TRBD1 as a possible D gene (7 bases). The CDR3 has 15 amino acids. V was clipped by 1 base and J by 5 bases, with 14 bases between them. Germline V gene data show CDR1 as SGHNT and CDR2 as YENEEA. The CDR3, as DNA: TGTGCCAGCAGCTTAGGGACTAAGACAGGGGAGACCCAGTACTTC. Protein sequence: CASSLGTKTGETQYF.

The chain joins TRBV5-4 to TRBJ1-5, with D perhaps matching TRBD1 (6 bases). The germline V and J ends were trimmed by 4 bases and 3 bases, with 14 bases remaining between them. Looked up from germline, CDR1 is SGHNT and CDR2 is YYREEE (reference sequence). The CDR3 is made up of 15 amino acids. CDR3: CASSLQGQTNQPQHF. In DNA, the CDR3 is TGTGCCAGCAGCCTACAGGGCCAAACCAATCAGCCCCAGCATTTT.

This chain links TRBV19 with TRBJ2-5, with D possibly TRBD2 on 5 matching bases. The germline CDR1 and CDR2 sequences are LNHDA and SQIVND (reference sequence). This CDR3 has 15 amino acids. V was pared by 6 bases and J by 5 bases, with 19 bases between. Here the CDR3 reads CASSNPTRGPETQYF. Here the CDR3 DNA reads TGTGCCAGTAGCAACCCAACTAGAGGGCCCGAGACCCAGTACTTC.

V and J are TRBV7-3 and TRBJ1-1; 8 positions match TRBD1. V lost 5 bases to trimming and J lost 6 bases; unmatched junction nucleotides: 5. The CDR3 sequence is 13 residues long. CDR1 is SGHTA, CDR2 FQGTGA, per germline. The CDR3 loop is CASSIGQGSEAFF. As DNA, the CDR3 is TGTGCCAGCAGCATAGGACAGGGCTCTGAAGCTTTCTTT.

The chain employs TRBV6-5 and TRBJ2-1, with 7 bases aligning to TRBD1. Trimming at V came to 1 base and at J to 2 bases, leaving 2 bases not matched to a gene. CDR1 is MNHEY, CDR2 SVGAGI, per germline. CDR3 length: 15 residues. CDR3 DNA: TGTGCCAGCAGTTACTGGGGACAGACCTACAATGAGCAGTTCTTC. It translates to CASSYWGQTYNEQFF.

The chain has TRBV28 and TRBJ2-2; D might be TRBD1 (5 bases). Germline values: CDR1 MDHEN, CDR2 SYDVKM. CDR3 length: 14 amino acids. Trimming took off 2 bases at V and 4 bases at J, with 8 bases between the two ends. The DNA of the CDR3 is TGTGCCAGCAGTTTAGACAGACCCACCGGGGAGCTGTTTTTT. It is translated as CASSLDRPTGELFF.

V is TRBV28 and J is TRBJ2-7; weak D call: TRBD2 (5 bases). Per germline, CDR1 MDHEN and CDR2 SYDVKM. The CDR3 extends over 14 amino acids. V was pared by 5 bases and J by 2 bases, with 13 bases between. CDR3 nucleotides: TGTGCCAGCAGTCCCTTCCGGGATACCTACGAGCAGTACTTC. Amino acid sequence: CASSPFRDTYEQYF.

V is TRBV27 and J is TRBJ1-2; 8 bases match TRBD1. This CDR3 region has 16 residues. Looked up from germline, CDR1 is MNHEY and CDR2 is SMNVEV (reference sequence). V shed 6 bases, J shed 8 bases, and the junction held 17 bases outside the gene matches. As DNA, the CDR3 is TGTGCCAGCAGCCCATATCCCTCGGACAGGGCAAGCGGCTACACCTTC. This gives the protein CASSPYPSDRASGYTF.

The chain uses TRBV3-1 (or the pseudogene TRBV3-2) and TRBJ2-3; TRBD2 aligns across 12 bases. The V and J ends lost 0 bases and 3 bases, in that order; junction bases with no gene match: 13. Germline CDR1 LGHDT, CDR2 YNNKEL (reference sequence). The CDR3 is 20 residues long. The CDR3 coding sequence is TGTGCCAGCAGCCAAGATCCGACCTTTATTCTAGCGGGAGGGACAGATACGCAGTATTTT. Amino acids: CASSQDPTFILAGGTDTQYF.

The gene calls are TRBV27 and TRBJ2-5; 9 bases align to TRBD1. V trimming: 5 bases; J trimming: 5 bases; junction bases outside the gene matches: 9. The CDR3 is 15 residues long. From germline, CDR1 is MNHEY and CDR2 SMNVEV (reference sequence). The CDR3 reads CASSRGDRARETQYF. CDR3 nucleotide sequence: TGTGCCAGCAGTCGAGGGGACAGGGCCAGGGAGACCCAGTACTTC.

The CDR3 sequence: CASSSSSGSQRTQYF. CDR3 DNA sequence: TGTGCCAGCAGCTCCTCTAGCGGTTCACAGCGTACGCAGTATTTT. The chain employs TRBV5-6 and TRBJ2-3; 7 nucleotides match TRBD2. The J segment lost 8 bases and the V segment lost 3 bases, leaving 12 bases of the junction unmatched. This CDR3 comprises 15 residues. Germline V CDR1 and CDR2: SGHDT, YYEEEE.

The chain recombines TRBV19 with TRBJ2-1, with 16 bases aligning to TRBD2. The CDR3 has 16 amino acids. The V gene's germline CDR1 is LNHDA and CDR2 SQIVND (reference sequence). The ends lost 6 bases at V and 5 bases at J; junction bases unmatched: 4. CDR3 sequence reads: CASSGTSGRADNEQFF. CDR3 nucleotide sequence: TGTGCCAGTAGCGGGACTAGCGGGAGGGCCGACAATGAGCAGTTCTTC.

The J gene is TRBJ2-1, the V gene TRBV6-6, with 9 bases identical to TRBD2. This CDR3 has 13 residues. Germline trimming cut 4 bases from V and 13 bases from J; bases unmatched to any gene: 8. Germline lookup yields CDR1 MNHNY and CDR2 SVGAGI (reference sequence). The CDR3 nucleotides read TGTGCCAGCAGTTCAGAACTCGGGACTAGCCAGTTCTTC. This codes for CASSSELGTSQFF.

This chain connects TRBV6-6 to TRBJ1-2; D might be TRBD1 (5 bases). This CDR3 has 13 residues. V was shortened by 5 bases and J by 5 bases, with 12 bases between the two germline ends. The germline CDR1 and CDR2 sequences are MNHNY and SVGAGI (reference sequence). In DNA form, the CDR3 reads TGTGCCAGCAGTCATCAGGGTGGATATGGCTACACCTTC. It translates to CASSHQGGYGYTF.

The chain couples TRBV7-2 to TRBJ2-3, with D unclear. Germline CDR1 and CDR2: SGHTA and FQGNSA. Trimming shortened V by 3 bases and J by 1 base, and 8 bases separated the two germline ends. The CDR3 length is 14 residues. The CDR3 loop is CASSFFRGTDTQYF. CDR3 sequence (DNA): TGTGCCAGCAGCTTCTTTCGGGGCACAGATACGCAGTATTTT. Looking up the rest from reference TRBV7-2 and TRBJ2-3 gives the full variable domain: GAGVSQSPSNKVTEKGKDVELRCDPISGHTALYWYRQSLGQGLEFLIYFQGNSAPDKSGLPSDRFSAERTGGSVSTLTIQRTQQEDSAVYLCASSFFRGTDTQYFGPGTRLTVL.

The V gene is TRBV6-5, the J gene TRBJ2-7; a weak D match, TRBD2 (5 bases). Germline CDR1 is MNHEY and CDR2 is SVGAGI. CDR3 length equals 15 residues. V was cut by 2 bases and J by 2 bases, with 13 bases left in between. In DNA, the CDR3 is TGTGCCAGCAGTTACGCGCTTGGGAGCCCCTACGAGCAGTACTTC. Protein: CASSYALGSPYEQYF.

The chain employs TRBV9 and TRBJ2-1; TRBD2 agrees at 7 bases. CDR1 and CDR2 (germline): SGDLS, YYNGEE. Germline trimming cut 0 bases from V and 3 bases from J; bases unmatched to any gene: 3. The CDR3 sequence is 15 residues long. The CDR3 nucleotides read TGTGCCAGCAGCGTAGTCGCGGGGGTCTACAATGAGCAGTTCTTC. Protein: CASSVVAGVYNEQFF.

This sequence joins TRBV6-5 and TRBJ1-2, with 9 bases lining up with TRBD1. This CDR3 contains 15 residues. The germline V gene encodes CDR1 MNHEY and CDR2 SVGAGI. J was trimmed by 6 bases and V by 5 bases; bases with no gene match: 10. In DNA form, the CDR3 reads TGTGCCAGCAGTAACACAGGGGGCCCGAGTGATGGCTACACCTTC. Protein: CASSNTGGPSDGYTF.

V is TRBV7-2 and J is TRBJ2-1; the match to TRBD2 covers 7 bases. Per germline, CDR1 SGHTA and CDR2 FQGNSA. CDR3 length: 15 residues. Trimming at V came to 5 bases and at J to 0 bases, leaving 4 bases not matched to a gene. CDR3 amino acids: CASSELASSYNEQFF. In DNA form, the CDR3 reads TGTGCCAGCAGCGAACTAGCGAGCTCCTACAATGAGCAGTTCTTC.

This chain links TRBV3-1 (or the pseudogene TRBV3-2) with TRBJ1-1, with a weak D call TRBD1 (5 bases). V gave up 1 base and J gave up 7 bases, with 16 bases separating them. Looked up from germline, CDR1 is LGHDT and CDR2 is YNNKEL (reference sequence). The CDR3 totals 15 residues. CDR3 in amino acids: CASSQGSWQGGEAFF. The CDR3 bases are TGTGCCAGCAGCCAAGGTTCGTGGCAGGGCGGTGAAGCTTTCTTT.